The clone carrying this TCR beta chain was observed a handful of times. Its target is not known. The data belong to a study of identical twins. Each CDR3 protein gets one entry after TCRdb re-called the 5' RACE reads with MiXCR. Among roughly 350,000 distinct CDR3 sequences listed, around an eighth were seen once. Germline values: CDR1 SGHKS, CDR2 YYEKEE (reference sequence). The CDR3 spans 14 residues. Trimming took 6 bases from V and 1 from J, leaving 10 bases between them. Broader study findings: With abundant cord blood beta clonotypes, insertions were fewer; memory repertoires showed no such pattern.

Every donor was a healthy Caucasian. These same records also appear under a second study, on yellow fever vaccine responses in identical twins.

This clonotype originated in a young woman in good health. V usage is TRBV5-5 and J usage is TRBJ2-2; the D is unclear. The sequencing input was CD8+ T cells sorted from blood. This CDR3 reads CASTALENTGELFF. For the CDR3, the DNA is TGTGCCAGCACCGCACTCGAGAACACCGGGGAGCTGTTTTTT.